In its sample, the clone carrying this T cell receptor (beta chain) ranks as medium-sized (0.01 to 0.1%). The antigen is unknown. The data stem from a study of T cells in localized non-small cell lung cancer. Findings of the study overall: Heterogeneity remains possible, as sequencing covered one tumor region only. In adjacent lung, a median roughly 57 of the top 100 tumor clones were found.

Clones were read by immunoSEQ multiplex PCR, and TCRdb kept only the in-frame ones, dropping some. Among roughly 3,500 clones, just under 25% were seen once, and the ten largest hold more than 25%. The sample consisted of lung tumor tissue, taken before any cancer treatment. The sequence was collected from a woman aged 40-75 years with stage I lung adenocarcinoma.

The CDR3: CASSQGGQGAHSPAPLHF. CDR3 DNA: TGCGCCAGCAGCCAGGGGGGACAGGGGGCGCACAGTCCGGCACCCCTCCACTTT. The V call is TRBV4-1, the J call TRBJ1-6; 12 bases line up with TRBD1. This CDR3 spans 18 amino acids. Germline assignment: CDR1 MGHRA and CDR2 YSYEKL. The V and J ends lost 3 bases and 11 bases, in that order; junction bases with no gene match: 14.